Below, 11 T cell receptor beta chains from the same sample are listed, as sequenced in a study of CD8+ T cells in alopecia areata. cDNA prepared by RNA extraction and subsequent reverse transcription served as the template for sequencing. Data came from immunoSEQ multiplex PCR; TCRdb stores just in-frame clones and leaves some out. In the table there are about 100,000 clones, approximately 50% of which are singletons. Sequencing was carried out using NKG2D-low CD8+ T cells sorted from blood. The receptors shown here come from a human donor with alopecia areata.

This clone showed up just once. The chain combines TRBV7-6 with TRBJ2-3; no clear D gene. V dropped 5 bases and J dropped 4 bases, with 7 bases sitting between them. CDR1 is SGHVS, CDR2 FNYEAQ, per germline. CDR3 length: 12 residues. The DNA of the CDR3 is TGTGCCAGCAGCGATCCGGCAGATACGCAGTATTTT. This gives the protein CASSDPADTQYF. The variable domain in full, completed from reference TRBV7-6 and TRBJ2-3, reads GAGVSQSPRYKVTKRGQDVALRCDPISGHVSLYWYRQALGQGPEFLTYFNYEAQQDKSGLPNDRFSAERPEGSISTLTIQRTEQRDSAMYRCASSDPADTQYFGPGTRLTVL.

The chain links TRBV30 to TRBJ2-7; D call uncertain. Trimming took off 1 base at V and 6 bases at J, with 7 bases between the two ends. The CDR3 runs 11 residues. Germline V lookup: CDR1 GTSNPN, CDR2 SVGIG (reference sequence). CDR3 DNA: TGTGCCTGGAGTGACGAGTTCGAGCAGTACTTC. Encoded protein: CAWSDEFEQYF.

This clone was observed a few times. This chain connects TRBV5-1 to TRBJ2-6; D is possibly TRBD2 (5 bases). The V gene lost 6 bases and the J gene lost 2 bases, with 12 bases spanning the gap. CDR3 size: 15 residues. Germline CDR1 reads SGHRS; CDR2 reads YFSETQ. Here the CDR3 DNA reads TGCGCCAGCACTTGGGTGACTACTGGGGCCAACGTCCTGACTTTC. Its protein is CASTWVTTGANVLTF.

About this clone itself: Its ends do not fully match the called genes, so a read error is possible. The chain carries TRBV7-3 and TRBJ2-1; 8 nucleotides match TRBD2. Germline V lookup: CDR1 SGHTA, CDR2 FQGTGA. This CDR3 region has 11 residues. The CDR3, as DNA: TGTGCCAGCAGCTTAGGGCGGGAGGTCATCTTC. As protein: CASSLGREVIF.

This clone was detected a few times. The chain recombines TRBV5-6 with TRBJ2-7; no definite D call. This CDR3 region has 14 residues. Trimming removed 1 base at V and 2 bases at J, with 10 bases between. Germline V gene data show CDR1 as SGHDT and CDR2 as YYEEEE. The CDR3 sequence is CASSLRRAPYEQYF. CDR3 nucleotides: TGTGCCAGCAGCTTGCGGCGAGCACCCTACGAGCAGTACTTC.

This chain connects TRBV5-6 to TRBJ2-3, with 7 positions matching TRBD1. J gave up 4 bases and V 4 bases, and 3 bases lay outside the gene matches. The germline CDR1 and CDR2 sequences are SGHDT and YYEEEE. This CDR3 has 13 amino acids. The CDR3 DNA is TGTGCCAGCAGCCTGGGACAGTCAGATACGCAGTATTTT. Translation: CASSLGQSDTQYF. Drawing the rest from reference TRBV5-6 and TRBJ2-3, the complete variable domain is DAGVTQSPTHLIKTRGQQVTLRCSPKSGHDTVSWYQQALGQGPQFIFQYYEEEERQRGNFPDRFSGHQFPNYSSELNVNALLLGDSALYLCASSLGQSDTQYFGPGTRLTVL.

This rearrangement joins TRBV28 to TRBJ2-7; the D call may be TRBD1 or TRBD2 (5 bases each). In germline, CDR1 is MDHEN, CDR2 SYDVKM. This CDR3 is 14 amino acids long. V was cut by 6 bases and J by 3 bases, with 15 bases left in between. CDR3 residues: CASRAGTALYEQYF. The CDR3 bases are TGTGCCAGCAGAGCCGGGACCGCTCTCTACGAGCAGTACTTC.

J is TRBJ2-3 and V is TRBV7-9; weak D call: TRBD1 (5 bases). CDR1 and CDR2 (germline): SEHNR, FQNEAQ (reference sequence). The CDR3 runs to 14 residues. Trimming took 1 base from V and 2 from J, leaving 7 bases between them. The CDR3 coding sequence is TGTGCCAGCAGCTTAGGACAGAACACAGATACGCAGTATTTT. It codes for CASSLGQNTDTQYF. Drawing the rest from reference TRBV7-9 and TRBJ2-3, the complete variable domain is DTGVSQNPRHKITKRGQNVTFRCDPISEHNRLYWYRQTLGQGPEFLTYFQNEAQLEKSRLLSDRFSAERPKGSFSTLEIQRTEQGDSAMYLCASSLGQNTDTQYFGPGTRLTVL.

The V gene is TRBV11-2, the J gene TRBJ2-7; TRBD2 agrees at 7 bases. The CDR3 contains 16 residues. V trimming: 5 bases; J trimming: 4 bases; junction bases outside the gene matches: 14. Germline V gene lookup returns CDR1 SGHAT and CDR2 FQNNGV. The CDR3 DNA follows: TGTGCCAGCAGCCTCAACGGGGGGTCCTCTTGGTACGAGCAGTACTTC. This translates into CASSLNGGSSWYEQYF.

V usage is TRBV27 and J usage is TRBJ2-7; D gene uncertain. Germline V gene lookup returns CDR1 MNHEY and CDR2 SMNVEV (reference sequence). CDR3 size: 14 residues. Between the trimmed V and J ends, which lost 4 bases and 6 bases, there was a span of 16 bases. CDR3 region: CASSWGHSSGEQYF. As DNA, the CDR3 is TGTGCCAGCAGTTGGGGTCACTCCTCCGGCGAGCAGTACTTC.

The V call is TRBV4-1, the J call TRBJ2-7, with D tentatively TRBD2 (6 bases). This CDR3 region has 15 residues. V lost 3 bases and J 4 bases, leaving 16 bases between the germline ends. CDR1 MGHRA and CDR2 YSYEKL come from the germline V gene. The CDR3 nucleotides read TGCGCCAGCAGCCACGGGCGAATCGGGGGATACGAGCAGTACTTC. It yields the protein CASSHGRIGGYEQYF.